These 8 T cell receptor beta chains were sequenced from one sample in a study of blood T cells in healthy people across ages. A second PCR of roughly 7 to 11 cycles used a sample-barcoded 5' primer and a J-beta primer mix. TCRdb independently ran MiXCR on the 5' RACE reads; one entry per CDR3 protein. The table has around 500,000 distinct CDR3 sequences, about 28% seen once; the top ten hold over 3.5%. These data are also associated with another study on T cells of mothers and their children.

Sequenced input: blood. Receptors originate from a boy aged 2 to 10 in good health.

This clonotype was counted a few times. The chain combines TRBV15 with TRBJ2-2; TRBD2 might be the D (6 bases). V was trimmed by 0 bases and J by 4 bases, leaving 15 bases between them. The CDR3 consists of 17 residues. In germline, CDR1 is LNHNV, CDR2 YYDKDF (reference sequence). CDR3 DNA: TGTGCCACCAGCAGAGAACCACTTCGGAGGGTCACCGGGGAGCTGTTTTTT. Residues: CATSREPLRRVTGELFF. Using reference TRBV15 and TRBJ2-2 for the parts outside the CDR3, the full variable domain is DAMVIQNPRYQVTQFGKPVTLSCSQTLNHNVMYWYQQKSSQAPKLLFHYYDKDFNNEADTPDNFQSRRPNTSFCFLDIRSPGLGDTAMYLCATSREPLRRVTGELFFGEGSRLTVL.

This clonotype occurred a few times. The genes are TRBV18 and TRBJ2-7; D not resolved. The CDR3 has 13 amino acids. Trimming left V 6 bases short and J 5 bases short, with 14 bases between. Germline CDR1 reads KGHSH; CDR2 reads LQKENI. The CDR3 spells CASSLAPQNEQYF. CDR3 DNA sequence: TGTGCCAGCTCCCTCGCTCCACAGAACGAGCAGTACTTC. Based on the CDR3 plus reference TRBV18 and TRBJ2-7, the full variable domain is NAGVMQNPRHLVRRRGQEARLRCSPMKGHSHVYWYRQLPEEGLKFMVYLQKENIIDESGMPKERFSAEFPKEGPSILRIQQVVRGDSAAYFCASSLAPQNEQYFGPGTRLTVT.

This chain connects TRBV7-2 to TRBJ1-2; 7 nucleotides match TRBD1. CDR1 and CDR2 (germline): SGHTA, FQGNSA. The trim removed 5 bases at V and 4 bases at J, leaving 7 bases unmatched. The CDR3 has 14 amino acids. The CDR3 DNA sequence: TGTGCCAGCAGCCCAACACAGGGGCTCTATGGCTACACCTTC. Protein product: CASSPTQGLYGYTF.

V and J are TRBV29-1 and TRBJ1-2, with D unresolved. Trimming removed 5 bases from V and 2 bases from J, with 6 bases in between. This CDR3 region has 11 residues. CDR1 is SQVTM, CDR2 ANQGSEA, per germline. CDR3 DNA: TGCAGCGTTCCCGAAAACTATGGCTACACCTTC. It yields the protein CSVPENYGYTF.

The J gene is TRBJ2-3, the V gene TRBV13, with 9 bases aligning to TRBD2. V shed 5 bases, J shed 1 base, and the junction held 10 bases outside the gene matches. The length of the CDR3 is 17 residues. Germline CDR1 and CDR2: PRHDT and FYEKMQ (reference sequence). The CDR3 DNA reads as TGTGCCAGCAGCGCGTTGACTAGCGGAAGGGGCACAGATACGCAGTATTTT. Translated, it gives CASSALTSGRGTDTQYF.

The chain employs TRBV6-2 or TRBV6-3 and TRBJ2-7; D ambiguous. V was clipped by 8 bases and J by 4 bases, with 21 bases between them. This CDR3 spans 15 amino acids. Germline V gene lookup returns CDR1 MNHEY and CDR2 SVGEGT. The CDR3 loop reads CASLQWTRLRYEQYF. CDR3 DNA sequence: TGTGCCAGCCTACAATGGACGAGGCTCCGGTACGAGCAGTACTTC.

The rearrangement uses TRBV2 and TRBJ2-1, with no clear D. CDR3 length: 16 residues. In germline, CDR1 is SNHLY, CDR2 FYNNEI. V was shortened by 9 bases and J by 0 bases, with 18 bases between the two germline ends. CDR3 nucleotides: TGTGCCAGTGGTAAAACGCTGGGTAGCTCCTACAATGAGCAGTTCTTC. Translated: CASGKTLGSSYNEQFF.

Written as DNA, the CDR3 is TGTGCCAGCAGCTTATGGGGGTACGCAGATACGCAGTATTTT. As protein: CASSLWGYADTQYF. The rearrangement links TRBV7-2 to TRBJ2-3, with D perhaps given as TRBD1 or TRBD2 (5 bases each). Germline V CDR1 and CDR2: SGHTA, FQGNSA. This CDR3 has 14 amino acids. V shed 2 bases and J shed 4 bases, with 10 bases lying between them.